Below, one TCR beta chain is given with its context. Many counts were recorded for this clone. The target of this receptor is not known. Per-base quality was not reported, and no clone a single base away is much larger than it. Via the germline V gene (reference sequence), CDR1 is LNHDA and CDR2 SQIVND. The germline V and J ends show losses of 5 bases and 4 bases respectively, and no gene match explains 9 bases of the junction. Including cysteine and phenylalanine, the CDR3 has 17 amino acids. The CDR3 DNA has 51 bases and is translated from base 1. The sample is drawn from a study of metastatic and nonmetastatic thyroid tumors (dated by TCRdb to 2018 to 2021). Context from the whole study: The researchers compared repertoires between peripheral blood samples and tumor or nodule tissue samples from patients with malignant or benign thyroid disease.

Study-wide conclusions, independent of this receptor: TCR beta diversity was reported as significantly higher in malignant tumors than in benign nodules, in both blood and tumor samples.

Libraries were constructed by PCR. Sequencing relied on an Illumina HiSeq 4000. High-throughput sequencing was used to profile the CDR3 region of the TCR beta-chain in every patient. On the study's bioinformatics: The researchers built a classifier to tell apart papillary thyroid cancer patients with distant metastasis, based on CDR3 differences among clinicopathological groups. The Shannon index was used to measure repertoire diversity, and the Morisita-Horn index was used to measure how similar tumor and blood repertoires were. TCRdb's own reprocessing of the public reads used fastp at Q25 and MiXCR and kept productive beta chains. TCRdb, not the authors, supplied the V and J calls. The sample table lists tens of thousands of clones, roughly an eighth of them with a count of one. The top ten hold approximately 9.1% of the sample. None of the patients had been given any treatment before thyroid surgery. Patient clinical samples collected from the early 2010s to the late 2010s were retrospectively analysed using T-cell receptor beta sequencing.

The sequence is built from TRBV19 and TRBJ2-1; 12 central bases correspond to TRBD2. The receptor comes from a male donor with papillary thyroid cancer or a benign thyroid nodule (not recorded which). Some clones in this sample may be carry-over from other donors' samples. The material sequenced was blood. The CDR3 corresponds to CASSVTGTSGLYNEQFF. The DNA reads TGTGCCAGTAGTGTCACCGGGACTAGCGGGTTGTACAATGAGCAGTTCTTC.